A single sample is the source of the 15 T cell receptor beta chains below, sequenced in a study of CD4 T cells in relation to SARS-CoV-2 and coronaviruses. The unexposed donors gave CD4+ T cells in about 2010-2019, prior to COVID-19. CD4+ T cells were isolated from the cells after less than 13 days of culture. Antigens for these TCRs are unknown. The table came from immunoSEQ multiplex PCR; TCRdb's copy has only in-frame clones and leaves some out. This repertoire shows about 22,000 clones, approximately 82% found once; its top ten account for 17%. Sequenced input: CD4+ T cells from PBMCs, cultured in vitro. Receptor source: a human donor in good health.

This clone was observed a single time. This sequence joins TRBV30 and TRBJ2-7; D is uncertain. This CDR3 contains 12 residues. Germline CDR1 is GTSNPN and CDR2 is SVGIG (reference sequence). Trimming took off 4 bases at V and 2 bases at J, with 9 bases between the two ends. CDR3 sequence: CAWKTGPYEQYF. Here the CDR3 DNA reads TGTGCCTGGAAGACTGGCCCCTACGAGCAGTACTTC.

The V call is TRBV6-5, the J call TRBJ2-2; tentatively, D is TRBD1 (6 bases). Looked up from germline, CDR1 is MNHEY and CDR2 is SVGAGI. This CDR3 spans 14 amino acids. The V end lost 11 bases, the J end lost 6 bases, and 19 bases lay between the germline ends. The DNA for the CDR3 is TGTGCCTCTCAGGGAACAGGGAGAGCCGGGGAGCTGTTTTTT. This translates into CASQGTGRAGELFF.

The CDR3 sequence is CASSLNQETQYF. The DNA of the CDR3 is TGTGCCAGCAGCTTAAACCAAGAGACCCAGTACTTC. This sequence joins TRBV7-3 and TRBJ2-5, with D unresolved. The CDR3 has 12 residues. V lost 1 base and J lost 0, with 0 bases in between. Germline lookup yields CDR1 SGHTA and CDR2 FQGTGA.

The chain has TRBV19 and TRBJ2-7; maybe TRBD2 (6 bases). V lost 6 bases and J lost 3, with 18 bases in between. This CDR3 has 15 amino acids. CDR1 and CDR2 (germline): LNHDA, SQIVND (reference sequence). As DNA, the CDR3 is TGTGCCAGTAGCTCGTCTCTCCGGAGGGGCTACGAGCAGTACTTC. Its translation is CASSSSLRRGYEQYF.

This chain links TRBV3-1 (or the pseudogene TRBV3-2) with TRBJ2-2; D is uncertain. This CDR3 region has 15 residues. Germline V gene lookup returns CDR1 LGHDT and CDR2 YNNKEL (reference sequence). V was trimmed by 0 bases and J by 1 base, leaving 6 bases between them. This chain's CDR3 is CASSQDGWNTGELFF. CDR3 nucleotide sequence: TGTGCCAGCAGCCAAGACGGATGGAACACCGGGGAGCTGTTTTTT.

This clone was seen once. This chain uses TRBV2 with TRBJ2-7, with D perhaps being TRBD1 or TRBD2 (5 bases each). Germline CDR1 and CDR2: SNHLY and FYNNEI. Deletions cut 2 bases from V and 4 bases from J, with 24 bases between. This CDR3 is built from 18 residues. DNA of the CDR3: TGTGCCAGCAGTGAAAGGAAGGGACCACTAACGGCGATATACGAGCAGTACTTC. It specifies CASSERKGPLTAIYEQYF.

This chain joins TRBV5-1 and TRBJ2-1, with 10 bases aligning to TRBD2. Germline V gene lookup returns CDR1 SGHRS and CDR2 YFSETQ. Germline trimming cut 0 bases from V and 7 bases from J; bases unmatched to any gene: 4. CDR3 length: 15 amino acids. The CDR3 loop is CASSLDPSGRNEQFF. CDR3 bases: TGCGCCAGCAGCTTGGATCCTAGCGGGAGAAATGAGCAGTTCTTC.

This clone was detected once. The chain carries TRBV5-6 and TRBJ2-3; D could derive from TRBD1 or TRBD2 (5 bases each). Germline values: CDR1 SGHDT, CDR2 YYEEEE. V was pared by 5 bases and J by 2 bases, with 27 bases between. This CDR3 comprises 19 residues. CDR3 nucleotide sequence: TGTGCCAGCAGTTCTCTTTTACCCGGGACGGAAGAACCCACAGATACGCAGTATTTT. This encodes CASSSLLPGTEEPTDTQYF.

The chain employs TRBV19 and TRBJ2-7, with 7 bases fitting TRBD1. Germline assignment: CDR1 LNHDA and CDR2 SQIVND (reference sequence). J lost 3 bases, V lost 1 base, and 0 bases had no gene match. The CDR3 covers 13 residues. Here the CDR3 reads CASSIAGGYEQYF. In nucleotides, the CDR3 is TGTGCCAGTAGTATAGCAGGGGGCTACGAGCAGTACTTC.

The CDR3 here is CASSPPGLAGGETQYF. The CDR3 nucleotides are TGTGCCAGCTCACCACCGGGACTAGCGGGAGGAGAGACCCAGTACTTC. The chain employs TRBV18 and TRBJ2-5; 15 bases line up with TRBD2. The CDR3 covers 16 residues. The trim removed 0 bases at V and 4 bases at J, leaving 0 bases unmatched. Germline V gene sequence: CDR1 KGHSH, CDR2 LQKENI. Variable domain in full (rest from reference TRBV18 and TRBJ2-5): NAGVMQNPRHLVRRRGQEARLRCSPMKGHSHVYWYRQLPEEGLKFMVYLQKENIIDESGMPKERFSAEFPKEGPSILRIQQVVRGDSAAYFCASSPPGLAGGETQYFGPGTRLLVL.

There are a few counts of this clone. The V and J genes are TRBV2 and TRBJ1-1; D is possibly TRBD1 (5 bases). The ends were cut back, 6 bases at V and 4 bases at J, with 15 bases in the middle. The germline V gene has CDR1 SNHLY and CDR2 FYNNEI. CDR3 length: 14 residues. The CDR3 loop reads CASRKNTGGTEAFF. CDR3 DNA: TGTGCCAGCAGGAAAAACACAGGAGGCACTGAAGCTTTCTTT.

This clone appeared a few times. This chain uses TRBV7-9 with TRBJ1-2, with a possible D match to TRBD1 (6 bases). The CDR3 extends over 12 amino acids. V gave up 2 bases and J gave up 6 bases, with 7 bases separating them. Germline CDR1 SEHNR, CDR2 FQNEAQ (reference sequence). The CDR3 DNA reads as TGTGCCAGCAGCTTACGACAGGATGGCTACACCTTC. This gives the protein CASSLRQDGYTF.

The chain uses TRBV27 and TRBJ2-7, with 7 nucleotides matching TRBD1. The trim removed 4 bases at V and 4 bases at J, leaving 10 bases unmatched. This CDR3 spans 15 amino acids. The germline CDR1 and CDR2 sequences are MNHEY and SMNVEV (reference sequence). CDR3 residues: CASSSYRGRGYEQYF. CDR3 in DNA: TGTGCCAGCAGTTCTTACAGGGGCCGGGGATACGAGCAGTACTTC.

The CDR3 DNA sequence: TGTGCCTGGAGTGTACAGAGTACAGATACGCAGTATTTT. It yields the protein CAWSVQSTDTQYF. This chain uses TRBV30 with TRBJ2-3; D gene unclear. V shed 0 bases and J shed 3 bases, with 7 bases lying between them. CDR3 length: 13 amino acids. The germline V gene has CDR1 GTSNPN and CDR2 SVGIG (reference sequence).

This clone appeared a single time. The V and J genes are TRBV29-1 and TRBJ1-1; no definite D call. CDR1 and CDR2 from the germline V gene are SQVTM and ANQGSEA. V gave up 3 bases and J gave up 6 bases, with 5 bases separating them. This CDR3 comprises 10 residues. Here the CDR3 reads CSVESAEAFF. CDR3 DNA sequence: TGCAGCGTTGAGAGCGCTGAAGCTTTCTTT.